Shown below are 22 T cell receptor beta chains from a single sample sequenced in a study of shared clonotypes between healthy human individuals. TCRdb's copy holds only in-frame clones and misses some; the assay was immunoSEQ multiplex PCR. The sample includes just over 2,000,000 clones, 85% to 95% of them seen just once. The sequenced sample was naive CD4+ T cells sorted from blood. Subset here: CD45RA+ positively selected. Receptors were obtained from a man younger than 35 in good health.

This chain links TRBV4-1 with TRBJ2-4, with 7 bases identical to TRBD2. The V and J ends lost 1 base and 7 bases, in that order; junction bases with no gene match: 13. This CDR3 has 17 amino acids. Germline CDR1 reads MGHRA; CDR2 reads YSYEKL. CDR3 bases: TGCGCCAGCAGCCAAGTTGCCGAAGGACTAGGTCGGAACATTCAGTACTTC. As protein: CASSQVAEGLGRNIQYF.

This clone was seen just once. The chain combines TRBV10-3 with TRBJ1-4, with D perhaps matching TRBD1 (6 bases). The ends were cut back, 2 bases at V and 2 bases at J, with 9 bases in the middle. Germline V CDR1 and CDR2: ENHRY, SYGVKD. This CDR3 region has 15 residues. CDR3 bases: TGTGCCATCAGTGAGGGACAGATTACTAATGAAAAACTGTTTTTT. This gives the protein CAISEGQITNEKLFF.

V gene TRBV15 combines with J gene TRBJ1-2, with D possibly matching TRBD1 (5 bases). V was pared by 1 base and J by 2 bases, with 11 bases between. CDR1 is LNHNV and CDR2 is YYDKDF in the germline V gene (reference sequence). This CDR3 has 15 residues. In DNA form, the CDR3 reads TGTGCCACCAGCAGAGTGGAGACAGCAAACTATGGCTACACCTTC. Translated: CATSRVETANYGYTF.

The V and J genes are TRBV5-6 and TRBJ1-1, with D maybe TRBD1 (5 bases). V was pared by 1 base and J by 0 bases, with 13 bases between. Germline V gives CDR1 SGHDT, CDR2 YYEEEE. The CDR3 runs to 16 residues. CDR3 sequence: CASSLWGVAVNTEAFF. The CDR3 region has the DNA TGTGCCAGCAGCTTGTGGGGCGTGGCGGTGAACACTGAAGCTTTCTTT.

The chain combines TRBV28 with TRBJ2-5, with unresolved D. The CDR3 spans 17 residues. The ends were cut back, 2 bases at V and 5 bases at J, with 21 bases in the middle. Germline CDR1 is MDHEN and CDR2 is SYDVKM. The CDR3 loop is CASSLTGAVGSQETQYF. The DNA of the CDR3 is TGTGCCAGCAGTTTAACGGGCGCCGTGGGTAGTCAGGAGACCCAGTACTTC.

The genes are TRBV2 and TRBJ1-1; D is unresolved. V was cut by 4 bases and J by 0 bases, with 9 bases left in between. This CDR3 is 14 amino acids long. Germline V gene data show CDR1 as SNHLY and CDR2 as FYNNEI. This chain's CDR3 is CASSGPALNTEAFF. The CDR3 DNA follows: TGTGCCAGCAGTGGGCCGGCCTTGAACACTGAAGCTTTCTTT.

The table lists this clone with a few counts. Other DNA variants within this sample encode the same CDR3. The chain carries TRBV5-1 and TRBJ2-7, with a possible D match to TRBD1 (5 bases). V dropped 0 bases and J dropped 3 bases, with 7 bases sitting between them. Germline V gene lookup returns CDR1 SGHRS and CDR2 YFSETQ. The CDR3 extends over 13 amino acids. In nucleotides, the CDR3 is TGCGCCAGCAGCTTGGTACAGGACTACGAGCAGTACTTC. It specifies CASSLVQDYEQYF.

The chain uses TRBV2 and TRBJ1-1; D uncertain. Germline lookup yields CDR1 SNHLY and CDR2 FYNNEI. The CDR3 extends over 13 amino acids. Deletions cut 4 bases from V and 2 bases from J, with 8 bases between. The CDR3 region is CASSGPHNTEAFF. DNA of the CDR3: TGTGCCAGCAGTGGCCCCCACAACACTGAAGCTTTCTTT.

The chain couples TRBV18 to TRBJ2-7; possibly TRBD1 or TRBD2 for D (5 bases each). The CDR3 consists of 15 residues. V lost 4 bases, J lost 4 bases, and 17 bases lay in between. The germline V gene has CDR1 KGHSH and CDR2 LQKENI. This chain's CDR3 is CASSQLGTGMYEQYF. The CDR3 coding sequence is TGTGCCAGCTCACAACTAGGGACGGGTATGTACGAGCAGTACTTC. The full variable domain, completed using reference TRBV18 and TRBJ2-7, is NAGVMQNPRHLVRRRGQEARLRCSPMKGHSHVYWYRQLPEEGLKFMVYLQKENIIDESGMPKERFSAEFPKEGPSILRIQQVVRGDSAAYFCASSQLGTGMYEQYFGPGTRLTVT.

The V and J genes are TRBV27 and TRBJ1-6; tentative D call: TRBD1 (5 bases). The CDR3 has 15 residues. Between the trimmed V and J ends, which lost 6 bases and 7 bases, there was a span of 16 bases. Per germline, CDR1 MNHEY and CDR2 SMNVEV (reference sequence). CDR3 in amino acids: CASRIGTALNSPLHF. As DNA, the CDR3 is TGTGCCAGCAGAATAGGGACGGCTCTGAATTCACCCCTCCACTTT.

This chain connects TRBV14 to TRBJ2-5; the D is unclear. Trimming took 3 bases from V and 6 from J, leaving 8 bases between them. Per the germline V gene, CDR1 is SGHDN and CDR2 is FVKESK. The CDR3 covers 12 residues. DNA for the CDR3: TGTGCCAGCAGCCATAACGGAAAGACCCAGTACTTC. This gives the protein CASSHNGKTQYF.

The gene calls are TRBV25-1 and TRBJ2-5; 9 bases match TRBD2. Germline CDR1 and CDR2: MGHDK and SYGVNS. CDR3 length equals 15 residues. V lost 4 bases, J lost 1 base, and 4 bases stayed unmatched. CDR3 sequence: CASSVLAGSQETQYF. Here the CDR3 DNA reads TGTGCCAGCAGTGTCCTAGCGGGGAGCCAAGAGACCCAGTACTTC. Looking up the rest from reference TRBV25-1 and TRBJ2-5 gives the full variable domain: EADIYQTPRYLVIGTGKKITLECSQTMGHDKMYWYQQDPGMELHLIHYSYGVNSTEKGDLSSESTVSRIRTEHFPLTLESARPSHTSQYLCASSVLAGSQETQYFGPGTRLLVL.

This chain links TRBV5-4 with TRBJ1-1; D remains unclear. This CDR3 has 13 residues. The ends were cut back, 4 bases at V and 4 bases at J, with 11 bases in the middle. Germline CDR1 reads SGHNT; CDR2 reads YYREEE (reference sequence). In DNA form, the CDR3 reads TGTGCCAGCAGCCCCGGACTGGGCACTGAAGCTTTCTTT. Amino acids: CASSPGLGTEAFF.

This sequence joins TRBV18 and TRBJ2-1; D may correspond to TRBD1 or TRBD2 (5 bases each). Germline lookup yields CDR1 KGHSH and CDR2 LQKENI. There are 16 residues in the CDR3. The V and J ends lost 0 bases and 6 bases respectively, with 15 bases between them. CDR3 residues: CASSPPRVQGGNEQFF. The CDR3 bases are TGTGCCAGCTCACCACCGAGGGTTCAGGGTGGCAATGAGCAGTTCTTC.

This clone occurred once. The V gene is TRBV4-3, the J gene TRBJ2-2, with a tentative D call TRBD2 (5 bases). This CDR3 region has 18 residues. CDR1 and CDR2 (germline): LGHNA, YSLEER. The V end was cut by 1 base, the J end by 6 bases, with 21 bases between. Written as DNA, the CDR3 is TGCGCCAGCAGCCAAGCCGTCCCCCTGGTAACGAGGGCCGGGGAGCTGTTTTTT. Protein product: CASSQAVPLVTRAGELFF.

The rearrangement links TRBV2 to TRBJ1-2; 12 bases agree with TRBD1. There are 15 residues in the CDR3. Germline lookup yields CDR1 SNHLY and CDR2 FYNNEI. V shed 0 bases, J shed 4 bases, and the junction held 0 bases outside the gene matches. CDR3 loop: CASSEAGQGAYGYTF. CDR3 coding DNA: TGTGCCAGCAGTGAAGCGGGACAGGGGGCCTATGGCTACACCTTC.

The CDR3 spells CATTSGVTNVLTF. CDR3 nucleotide sequence: TGTGCCACCACCTCCGGGGTAACCAACGTCCTGACTTTC. The chain uses TRBV2 and TRBJ2-6; maybe TRBD2 (5 bases). V was shortened by 10 bases and J by 8 bases, with 15 bases between the two germline ends. The CDR3 runs to 13 residues. Germline V gene sequence: CDR1 SNHLY, CDR2 FYNNEI.

The chain joins TRBV10-2 to TRBJ2-1; TRBD2 matches 8 bases. Germline lookup yields CDR1 WSHSY and CDR2 SAAADI. The CDR3 is 13 residues long. The J segment lost 14 bases and the V segment lost 9 bases, leaving 15 bases of the junction unmatched. CDR3 amino acids: CASKMGLVRSEFF. DNA of the CDR3: TGCGCCAGTAAAATGGGACTAGTAAGGTCTGAGTTCTTC.

For this clone: This sample also contains other DNA sequences that code for the same CDR3. The chain has TRBV20-1 and TRBJ2-7; no clear D gene. This CDR3 is built from 11 residues. Germline V gene sequence: CDR1 DFQATT, CDR2 SNEGSKA (reference sequence). The V and J ends lost 1 base and 3 bases respectively, with 4 bases between them. As DNA, the CDR3 is TGCAGTGCTAGAGCAGGCTACGAGCAGTACTTC. Translating gives CSARAGYEQYF.

The chain couples TRBV30 to TRBJ2-4, with D possibly being TRBD2 (6 bases). Germline V gene lookup returns CDR1 GTSNPN and CDR2 SVGIG (reference sequence). V gave up 8 bases and J gave up 0 bases, with 32 bases separating them. The CDR3 loop spans 20 amino acids. CDR3 sequence reads: CAPAWVGGVLGRLAKNIQYF. The DNA for the CDR3 is TGTGCCCCCGCCTGGGTGGGCGGGGTCTTGGGGAGACTAGCCAAAAACATTCAGTACTTC.

The chain carries TRBV6-6 and TRBJ2-5; D may correspond to TRBD1 or TRBD2 (5 bases each). The CDR3 is 15 amino acids. V was trimmed by 4 bases and J by 7 bases, leaving 19 bases between them. CDR1 is MNHNY, CDR2 SVGAGI, per germline (reference sequence). The CDR3 loop reads CASSSGTESLGTQYF. The CDR3 DNA reads TGTGCCAGCAGTTCCGGGACGGAATCCCTAGGGACCCAGTACTTC.

V gene TRBV5-1 combines with J gene TRBJ2-1; D gene uncertain. V lost 1 base to trimming and J lost 0 bases, with 5 bases between them. CDR1 is SGHRS, CDR2 YFSETQ, per germline. The CDR3 is 14 amino acids. The CDR3 DNA follows: TGCGCCAGCAGCTTGATCACCTCCTACAATGAGCAGTTCTTC. It encodes CASSLITSYNEQFF.